This T cell receptor beta chain was found in a study of blood T cell repertoires in COVID-19 (dated by TCRdb to 2018 to 2021). In terms of the full investigation: The collaborator samples originated in the United States, Italy and Spain and spanned the acute and convalescent phases of COVID-19. The material from the prospective study consisted of cDNA or gDNA derived from T cells, B-cell-depleted T cells, or PBMCs. Deeply sampled blood TCRbeta repertoires from subjects exposed to, actively infected with, or recovered from COVID-19 were included in the dataset. A freely available public database, intended as a resource for researchers studying the immune response to SARS-CoV-2, is where the repertoires were released. The samples were drawn from two sources: the first 160 participants of the ongoing ImmuneRACE study, and 950 to 1,500 subjects contributed by 6 global collaborators. A de-identified subject ID, COVID-19 status, age in years and sex were almost always included in the sample metadata. HLA class I and class II types, where available, came from metadata supplied by the sample provider rather than from assay-based typing.

TCRbeta CDR3 regions were amplified from genomic DNA using the immunoSEQ Assay, a bias-controlled multiplex PCR. On the authors' methods: Nucleated cell counts per sample were estimated from amplification of reference gene primers within the assay. Sequence reads were collapsed and filtered to measure the absolute abundance of every unique TCRbeta CDR3 rearrangement. For each sample, productive Simpson clonality was calculated as the square root of Simpson's diversity index across productive rearrangements. Imported from immuneACCESS, the table was reduced by TCRdb to in-frame sequences with V and J called. These copies leave out some clones; in studies compared against another copy, an unresolved V gene accounts for under half, and the cause of the remainder is not known. The V and J calls and clone size were taken over from that table, and D and trimming were inferred from the DNA. Across this sample there are about 190,000 clones, with more than 75% seen only once. The ten largest clones capture about 4.4% of the sample.

Worth noting for this clone: The antigen this receptor binds is unknown. Base qualities are not at hand, and no much larger clone is one base apart.

Overall study results and their limits: The amount of clinical and demographic metadata varied by source and participant and was provided uncurated.

Collaborating institutions collected whole blood in K2EDTA tubes following their own protocols. For TCRbeta analysis, collaborators shipped samples in one of three forms: frozen whole blood, isolated PBMCs, or DNA extracted from either of those sample types. The sequence was collected from a human donor in a cohort sampled during active COVID-19. Sequencing was carried out using peripheral blood.

The encoded CDR3 is CASSFRREDEQYF. The DNA sequence follows: TGTGCCAGCAGTTTTCGGCGGGAGGACGAGCAGTACTTC. The chain links TRBV6-5 with TRBJ2-7; the junction holds 8 bases that match TRBD2. V and J are trimmed by 4 bases and 5 bases, and the gene matches miss 4 bases of the junction. The CDR3 spans 13 residues, from the cysteine through the phenylalanine. The read is trimmed to its CDR3 DNA, 39 bases read in frame from base 1. Per the germline V gene, MNHEY is the CDR1 and SVGAGI is the CDR2.